The rows below give T cell receptor beta chains drawn from one sample of a study of early T cells in non-severe SARS-CoV-2 infection. TCRdb re-derived calls from the 5' RACE reads in MiXCR, one entry per CDR3 protein. The repertoire holds about 84,000 distinct CDR3 sequences, 9.5% to 13% seen once, with 2.6% in the top ten. The sequencing input was whole blood. The receptors shown here come from an adult who was a healthcare worker with PCR-confirmed SARS-CoV-2 infection or an uninfected control (not recorded which). Both conserved end residues are part of each CDR3. Clone size is stated in some rows and not others, as once, few, many or a class when expanded.

abundance: NA
j_gene: TRBJ2-3
v_gene: TRBV7-2
CDR3aa: CASSLSGTGAGDTQYF

abundance: NA
j_gene: TRBJ1-1
v_gene: TRBV29-1
CDR3aa: CSVVRWGRRMDTEAFF

abundance: many
j_gene: TRBJ2-7
v_gene: TRBV20-1
CDR3aa: CSARDGQGNSYEQYF

abundance: few
j_gene: TRBJ2-1
v_gene: TRBV5-1
CDR3aa: CASSRSGGGARNEQFF

abundance: many
j_gene: TRBJ1-5
v_gene: TRBV11-1
CDR3aa: CASSSKQGPDQPQHF

abundance: NA
j_gene: TRBJ1-1
v_gene: TRBV7-2
CDR3aa: CASSLAGKLEAFF

abundance: NA
j_gene: TRBJ2-3
v_gene: TRBV29-1
CDR3aa: CSVRREGTTDTQYF

abundance: few
j_gene: TRBJ2-1
v_gene: TRBV7-6
CDR3aa: CASSLGGSYNEQFF

abundance: NA
j_gene: TRBJ2-7
v_gene: TRBV2
CDR3aa: CATRRTYEQYF

abundance: many
j_gene: TRBJ1-4
v_gene: TRBV7-8
CDR3aa: CASSPRTGSNEKLFF

abundance: many
j_gene: TRBJ2-5
v_gene: TRBV11-2
CDR3aa: CASSPRGSGVVTETQYF

abundance: NA
j_gene: TRBJ2-7
v_gene: TRBV11-3
CDR3aa: CASSLDPSYEQYF

abundance: many
j_gene: TRBJ2-1
v_gene: TRBV11-3
CDR3aa: CASSLDGQRVGGEQFF